These 14 T cell receptor beta chains originate from one sample sequenced in a study of control samples from healthy donors and cancer patients. Measured with immunoSEQ multiplex PCR; TCRdb has only the in-frame clones, and not every one. The table shows 90,000 or so clones, with around 90% occurring only once. Input material: blood. These receptors were obtained from a woman aged 70-85 years in good health.

The chain couples TRBV30 to TRBJ1-1; TRBD1 is a possible D gene (6 bases). Germline V gene lookup returns CDR1 GTSNPN and CDR2 SVGIG (reference sequence). This CDR3 comprises 11 residues. This chain's CDR3 is CATGGPTEAFF. CDR3 DNA: TGTGCTACCGGGGGGCCCACTGAAGCTTTCTTT.

This clone was recorded only once. The rearrangement joins TRBV19 to TRBJ2-7, with TRBD2 identical over 8 bases. The V gene end was trimmed by 7 bases and the J gene end by 3 bases; junction bases not matched to a gene: 11. CDR3 length: 15 residues. Germline V gene lookup returns CDR1 LNHDA and CDR2 SQIVND (reference sequence). CDR3: CASKRKGAGDYEQYF. CDR3 in DNA: TGTGCCAGTAAAAGAAAAGGAGCGGGAGACTACGAGCAGTACTTC.

The rearrangement links TRBV19 to TRBJ1-1; TRBD1 is a possible D gene (5 bases). The CDR3 runs 14 residues. Germline V gene data show CDR1 as LNHDA and CDR2 as SQIVND (reference sequence). V was shortened by 2 bases and J by 6 bases, with 13 bases between the two germline ends. The CDR3 is CASSIKTAAPEAFF. CDR3 in DNA: TGTGCCAGTAGTATAAAGACAGCAGCCCCTGAAGCTTTCTTT.

The chain has TRBV5-6 and TRBJ1-2; D gene unclear. The ends were cut back, 6 bases at V and 7 bases at J, with 19 bases in the middle. This CDR3 is 14 amino acids long. Germline lookup yields CDR1 SGHDT and CDR2 YYEEEE. Written as DNA, the CDR3 is TGTGCCAGCACCTCCCGGGGATCCTTAGCTGGCTACACCTTC. Encoded protein: CASTSRGSLAGYTF.

The chain couples TRBV5-4 to TRBJ2-2; a possible D gene is TRBD2 (5 bases). The CDR3 has 17 amino acids. Germline CDR1 SGHNT, CDR2 YYREEE (reference sequence). V shed 4 bases and J shed 1 base, with 17 bases lying between them. CDR3 nucleotides: TGTGCCAGCAGCGCTCCCCCGGGTAGCGTGAACACCGGGGAGCTGTTTTTT. Amino acid sequence: CASSAPPGSVNTGELFF. Combining the CDR3 with reference TRBV5-4 and TRBJ2-2 gives the whole variable domain ETGVTQSPTHLIKTRGQQVTLRCSSQSGHNTVSWYQQALGQGPQFIFQYYREEENGRGNFPPRFSGLQFPNYSSELNVNALELDDSALYLCASSAPPGSVNTGELFFGEGSRLTVL.

This chain connects TRBV4-3 to TRBJ1-6; 10 bases fit TRBD1. The V segment lost 4 bases and the J segment 10 bases; nucleotides outside the gene matches: 4. CDR1 and CDR2 (germline): LGHNA, YSLEER. This CDR3 is built from 14 residues. Here the CDR3 reads CASSLDRGLSPLHF. CDR3 DNA sequence: TGCGCCAGCAGCCTCGACAGGGGGCTCTCACCCCTCCACTTT.

The rearrangement uses TRBV19 and TRBJ1-1, with D possibly matching TRBD1 (6 bases). V gave up 5 bases and J gave up 0 bases, with 13 bases separating them. CDR1 is LNHDA, CDR2 SQIVND, per germline (reference sequence). The CDR3 covers 15 residues. CDR3 nucleotides: TGTGCCAGTAGTCCCGGACAGCTTCTGAACACTGAAGCTTTCTTT. It yields the protein CASSPGQLLNTEAFF. Full variable domain (outside the CDR3, taken from reference TRBV19 and TRBJ1-1): DGGITQSPKYLFRKEGQNVTLSCEQNLNHDAMYWYRQDPGQGLRLIYYSQIVNDFQKGDIAEGYSVSREKKESFPLTVTSAQKNPTAFYLCASSPGQLLNTEAFFGQGTRLTVV.

This chain links TRBV19 with TRBJ1-2; tentative D call: TRBD1 (5 bases). CDR1 and CDR2 (germline): LNHDA, SQIVND (reference sequence). CDR3 length: 13 residues. The ends were cut back, 5 bases at V and 5 bases at J, with 12 bases in the middle. The CDR3 protein is CASSPSGGYGYTF. The CDR3 DNA reads as TGTGCCAGTAGTCCCTCTGGGGGGTATGGCTACACCTTC.

The chain employs TRBV6-5 and TRBJ2-7; D is possibly TRBD1 or TRBD2 (5 bases each). CDR1 is MNHEY, CDR2 SVGAGI, per germline. Trimming left V 9 bases short and J 1 base short, with 16 bases between. The CDR3 extends over 14 amino acids. The CDR3 region has the DNA TGTGCCAGTGGTGGGAGCAGGGCTTCCTACGAGCAGTACTTC. It yields the protein CASGGSRASYEQYF.

The rearrangement uses TRBV6-5 and TRBJ1-2; tentative D call: TRBD1 (6 bases). CDR1 and CDR2 from the germline V gene are MNHEY and SVGAGI. V was clipped by 6 bases and J by 4 bases, with 9 bases between them. The CDR3 is made up of 12 amino acids. CDR3 region: CASRKDSYGYTF. In DNA form, the CDR3 reads TGTGCCAGCAGAAAGGACAGCTATGGCTACACCTTC.

This clone was observed once. The rearrangement uses TRBV5-1 and TRBJ2-6, with 8 nucleotides matching TRBD1. The CDR3 loop spans 18 amino acids. J lost 3 bases, V lost 3 bases, and 11 bases had no gene match. Germline V gene data show CDR1 as SGHRS and CDR2 as YFSETQ. The CDR3 here is CASSSPGQAVRGANVLTF. CDR3 DNA sequence: TGCGCCAGCAGCTCCCCGGGACAGGCCGTCCGTGGGGCCAACGTCCTGACTTTC.

The V call is TRBV9, the J call TRBJ2-1; 9 bases align to TRBD2. This CDR3 spans 14 amino acids. Trimming cost V 3 bases and J 3 bases; bases outside gene matches: 1. CDR1 is SGDLS and CDR2 is YYNGEE in the germline V gene. The CDR3 region is CASSATSGYNEQFF. The CDR3 DNA reads TGTGCCAGCAGCGCGACTAGCGGCTACAATGAGCAGTTCTTC.

J is TRBJ1-5 and V is TRBV7-2; possibly TRBD1 for D (5 bases). Between the trimmed V and J ends, which lost 1 base and 5 bases, there was a span of 12 bases. Germline lookup yields CDR1 SGHTA and CDR2 FQGNSA. The CDR3 extends over 15 amino acids. CDR3 sequence (DNA): TGTGCCAGCAGCTTAGGGGGGGAGTTTCATCAGCCCCAGCATTTT. Its translation: CASSLGGEFHQPQHF.

This clone has just one count. This rearrangement joins TRBV9 to TRBJ2-3; 13 bases are shared with TRBD2. This CDR3 is built from 20 residues. Per the germline V gene, CDR1 is SGDLS and CDR2 is YYNGEE. With 0 bases clipped from V and 0 bases from J, the junction kept 10 bases outside the gene matches. CDR3 sequence (DNA): TGTGCCAGCAGCGTAGGCCCTCGGACTAGCGGGGGTTGGAGCACAGATACGCAGTATTTT. Translated, it gives CASSVGPRTSGGWSTDTQYF.